Below, 26 T cell receptor beta chains from the same sample are listed, as sequenced in a study of T cell repertoires in cytomegalovirus infection. TCRdb independently ran MiXCR on the reads; one entry per CDR3 protein. The sample lists around 750,000 distinct CDR3 sequences; approximately 32% were seen once. Antigens for these TCRs are unknown. The source material was cultured CD8+ T cells from PBMCs, sampled from culture after CMV antigen stimulation. Every receptor here comes from a human donor in good health (CMV status not recorded). Some clones in this sample may be carry-over from other donors' samples.

This chain joins TRBV27 and TRBJ2-2; 9 bases line up with TRBD2. Germline assignment: CDR1 MNHEY and CDR2 SMNVEV (reference sequence). The length of the CDR3 is 16 residues. With 2 bases clipped from V and 3 bases from J, the junction kept 4 bases outside the gene matches. CDR3 loop: CASSLRRGGYTGELFF. The DNA for the CDR3 is TGTGCCAGCAGTTTAAGGCGGGGGGGCTACACCGGGGAGCTGTTTTTT.

This clonotype was found a few times. This sequence joins TRBV12-3 or TRBV12-4 and TRBJ2-5, with 7 bases aligning to TRBD2. This CDR3 region has 15 residues. V lost 6 bases to trimming and J lost 2 bases; unmatched junction nucleotides: 9. CDR3 protein: CASSRGVGAQETQYF. The CDR3 coding sequence is TGTGCCAGCAGCCGGGGGGTAGGAGCGCAAGAGACCCAGTACTTC.

This clonotype was observed a few times. This rearrangement joins TRBV6-5 to TRBJ2-7; perhaps TRBD1 as D (6 bases). Trimming removed 5 bases from V and 4 bases from J, with 12 bases in between. CDR3 length: 13 residues. Germline assignment: CDR1 MNHEY and CDR2 SVGAGI. The chain's CDR3 is CASSPTGIYEQYF. CDR3 DNA: TGTGCCAGCAGTCCTACAGGGATTTACGAGCAGTACTTC.

Many counts were recorded for this clonotype. CDR3 amino acids: CASSLWAEGTQPQHF. CDR3 DNA: TGTGCCAGCAGTTTATGGGCGGAAGGGACCCAGCCCCAGCATTTT. The J gene is TRBJ1-5, the V gene TRBV28; the D gene is possibly TRBD1 (5 bases). V was shortened by 0 bases and J by 7 bases, with 13 bases between the two germline ends. In germline, CDR1 is MDHEN, CDR2 SYDVKM. The CDR3 runs 15 residues.

This clonotype appeared many times. The chain has TRBV7-8 and TRBJ1-1; 9 nucleotides match TRBD1. The CDR3 sequence is 14 residues long. Germline V CDR1 and CDR2: SGHVS, FQNEAQ. V trimming: 5 bases; J trimming: 6 bases; junction bases outside the gene matches: 7. CDR3 nucleotide sequence: TGTGCCAGCAGCGCCACACAGGGGGCCGCTGAAGCTTTCTTT. As protein: CASSATQGAAEAFF.

The chain has TRBV20-1 and TRBJ1-1; D is possibly TRBD1 (5 bases). The CDR3 consists of 16 residues. Trimming removed 0 bases from V and 0 bases from J, with 14 bases in between. The germline V gene has CDR1 DFQATT and CDR2 SNEGSKA (reference sequence). CDR3 sequence: CSARDSQGPLNTEAFF. For the CDR3, the DNA is TGCAGTGCTAGAGATTCCCAGGGACCCCTGAACACTGAAGCTTTCTTT.

This clonotype has a handful of counts. V usage is TRBV6-5 and J usage is TRBJ1-5, with 9 bases aligning to TRBD1. From germline, CDR1 is MNHEY and CDR2 SVGAGI. V gave up 3 bases and J gave up 5 bases; unmatched junction bases: 8. The CDR3 runs 16 residues. The CDR3 loop is CASSYSSGTGYQPQHF. The CDR3 DNA reads TGTGCCAGCAGTTATTCTTCCGGGACAGGGTATCAGCCCCAGCATTTT.

The DNA for the CDR3 is TGTGCCAGCAGTTTAAGTGGAGTCTACACCTTC. Its protein product is CASSLSGVYTF. This chain connects TRBV12-3 or TRBV12-4 to TRBJ1-2; D gene ambiguous. There are 11 residues in the CDR3. The V and J ends lost 2 bases and 10 bases respectively, with 8 bases between them.

The rearrangement uses TRBV7-2 and TRBJ1-3; TRBD1 aligns across 7 bases. Germline loops: CDR1 SGHTA, CDR2 FQGNSA. J gave up 3 bases and V 3 bases, and 5 bases lay outside the gene matches. The CDR3 runs to 15 residues. The CDR3 here is CASSLTGYGGNTIYF. The CDR3 bases are TGTGCCAGCAGCTTGACAGGGTACGGTGGAAACACCATATATTTT.

V and J are TRBV9 and TRBJ1-1; TRBD1 aligns across 9 bases. J was trimmed by 2 bases and V by 3 bases; bases with no gene match: 5. CDR3 length: 15 amino acids. Germline V gives CDR1 SGDLS, CDR2 YYNGEE. The CDR3 here is CASSAAGQGNTEAFF. CDR3 in DNA: TGTGCCAGCAGCGCAGCGGGACAGGGCAACACTGAAGCTTTCTTT.

Ten or more counts support this clonotype. The chain recombines TRBV7-9 with TRBJ2-1; 10 nucleotides agree with TRBD1. V was clipped by 4 bases and J by 0 bases; unmatched bases: 9. Germline V gene lookup returns CDR1 SEHNR and CDR2 FQNEAQ (reference sequence). This CDR3 has 18 amino acids. The CDR3 loop is CASSSPGTGVSSYNEQFF. The DNA for the CDR3 is TGTGCCAGCAGCTCCCCTGGGACAGGGGTAAGCTCCTACAATGAGCAGTTCTTC.

This clonotype was counted ten times or more. This chain uses TRBV12-3 or TRBV12-4 with TRBJ1-6; D might be TRBD1 (5 bases). Trimming shortened V by 0 bases and J by 8 bases, and 14 bases separated the two germline ends. CDR3 length: 16 residues. CDR3 DNA sequence: TGTGCCAGCAGTTTAGCGTACGGGACTGAGGATTCACCCCTCCACTTT. Encoded protein: CASSLAYGTEDSPLHF.

This clonotype was seen a handful of times. The J gene is TRBJ1-1, the V gene TRBV6-5; D uncertain. The CDR3 extends over 12 amino acids. Between the trimmed V and J ends, which lost 8 bases and 4 bases, there was a span of 11 bases. The germline V gene has CDR1 MNHEY and CDR2 SVGAGI. The CDR3 DNA sequence: TGTGCCAGCGGGATTTCTGTCACTGAAGCTTTCTTT. Encoded protein: CASGISVTEAFF.

The chain uses TRBV5-4 and TRBJ2-7; the D gene could be TRBD1 or TRBD2 (6 bases each). The CDR3 contains 13 residues. Germline V CDR1 and CDR2: SGHNT, YYREEE (reference sequence). V shed 5 bases and J shed 4 bases, with 13 bases lying between them. The CDR3 loop is CASRGGTSYEQYF. The CDR3 region has the DNA TGTGCCAGCAGGGGCGGGACATCTTACGAGCAGTACTTC.

The chain is built from TRBV7-2 and TRBJ1-2, with D maybe TRBD1 (5 bases). Germline CDR1 reads SGHTA; CDR2 reads FQGNSA. The CDR3 has 14 residues. The germline V and J ends were trimmed by 4 bases and 5 bases, with 14 bases remaining between them. In nucleotides, the CDR3 is TGTGCCAGCAGCTCCCCAGGGAACTATTATGGCTACACCTTC. This encodes CASSSPGNYYGYTF.

Details on this clonotype: The junction differs from germline at one of its ends, possibly a read error. This chain joins TRBV4-1 and TRBJ1-1; D is undetermined. The CDR3 is 14 amino acids. Germline CDR1 is MGHRA and CDR2 is YSYEKL. CDR3 in DNA: TGCGCCAGCAGCGAAGAGACCGTTGAAGGGGAAGCTTTCTTT. Translating it yields CASSEETVEGEAFF.

The table lists this clonotype with a few counts. The gene calls are TRBV19 and TRBJ2-2; 8 bases fit TRBD1. V lost 4 bases to trimming and J lost 7 bases; unmatched junction nucleotides: 8. From germline, CDR1 is LNHDA and CDR2 SQIVND (reference sequence). CDR3 length: 15 residues. The CDR3 here is CASSTGTGADGELFF. The CDR3 bases are TGTGCCAGTAGTACCGGGACAGGAGCAGACGGGGAGCTGTTTTTT. The full variable domain, its missing parts supplied by reference TRBV19 and TRBJ2-2, is DGGITQSPKYLFRKEGQNVTLSCEQNLNHDAMYWYRQDPGQGLRLIYYSQIVNDFQKGDIAEGYSVSREKKESFPLTVTSAQKNPTAFYLCASSTGTGADGELFFGEGSRLTVL.

This clonotype came up many times. V is TRBV7-6 and J is TRBJ2-1; 7 nucleotides line up with TRBD1. The CDR3 has 16 residues. Losses at the gene ends were 5 bases for V and 9 bases for J; bases not matched to a gene: 16. CDR1 and CDR2 (germline): SGHVS, FNYEAQ. The CDR3 loop reads CASSAPTGPTVSEQFF. Here the CDR3 DNA reads TGTGCCAGCAGCGCCCCGACAGGGCCTACGGTGAGTGAGCAGTTCTTC.

This clonotype has only a few counts. The J gene is TRBJ2-7, the V gene TRBV4-1; weak D call: TRBD2 (6 bases). In germline, CDR1 is MGHRA, CDR2 YSYEKL. This CDR3 region has 15 residues. Trimming took off 0 bases at V and 3 bases at J, with 12 bases between the two ends. CDR3 sequence: CASSQERGLYYEQYF. The CDR3 DNA sequence: TGCGCCAGCAGCCAAGAGCGGGGACTCTACTACGAGCAGTACTTC.

The rearrangement links TRBV7-8 to TRBJ2-2, with 8 bases matching TRBD2. J was trimmed by 8 bases and V by 4 bases; bases with no gene match: 3. Germline-derived CDR1 and CDR2 are SGHVS and FQNEAQ. This CDR3 has 13 amino acids. The CDR3: CASSSGRGGELFF. Here the CDR3 DNA reads TGTGCCAGCAGCTCCGGGAGGGGGGGGGAGCTGTTTTTT.

This clonotype has just a few counts. The chain links TRBV7-9 to TRBJ2-1, with 8 bases matching TRBD2. The trim removed 6 bases at V and 7 bases at J, leaving 17 bases unmatched. This CDR3 contains 17 residues. Germline loops: CDR1 SEHNR, CDR2 FQNEAQ (reference sequence). CDR3 region: CASRLTGGPPTENEQFF. The CDR3 DNA sequence: TGTGCCAGCAGGCTAACGGGGGGGCCTCCCACGGAGAATGAGCAGTTCTTC. Complete variable domain (other parts from reference TRBV7-9 and TRBJ2-1): DTGVSQNPRHKITKRGQNVTFRCDPISEHNRLYWYRQTLGQGPEFLTYFQNEAQLEKSRLLSDRFSAERPKGSFSTLEIQRTEQGDSAMYLCASRLTGGPPTENEQFFGPGTRLTVL.

This clonotype was seen just once. V and J are TRBV7-4 and TRBJ2-3, with 7 bases identical to TRBD1. The length of the CDR3 is 16 residues. With 3 bases clipped from V and 1 base from J, the junction kept 7 bases outside the gene matches. Germline-derived CDR1 and CDR2 are SGHVT and SQSDAQ. CDR3 loop: CASSLGSGQGTDTQYF. CDR3 bases: TGTGCCAGCAGCTTGGGCTCTGGACAGGGCACAGATACGCAGTATTTT.

This clonotype was seen ten or more times. In DNA, the CDR3 is TGTGCCAGCAGTTCTACCGGGCAGAGGAATCAGCCCCAGCATTTT. Translation: CASSSTGQRNQPQHF. The chain joins TRBV27 to TRBJ1-5; D remains unclear. This CDR3 comprises 15 residues. Germline CDR1 is MNHEY and CDR2 is SMNVEV (reference sequence). The V and J ends lost 4 bases and 4 bases respectively, with 14 bases between them.

There are a few counts of this clonotype. V usage is TRBV6-2 or TRBV6-3 and J usage is TRBJ1-6; D unclear. Germline values: CDR1 MNHEY, CDR2 SVGEGT. The V and J ends lost 0 bases and 6 bases respectively, with 18 bases between them. CDR3 length equals 18 residues. As DNA, the CDR3 is TGTGCCAGCAGTTACTCGAGGTCGCAGCGGCATTTTAATTCACCCCTCCACTTT. Translation: CASSYSRSQRHFNSPLHF.

Ten or more counts support this clonotype. This chain links TRBV2 with TRBJ2-5; D might be TRBD1 (5 bases). Germline V lookup: CDR1 SNHLY, CDR2 FYNNEI. The CDR3 totals 12 residues. With 8 bases removed from V and 0 bases from J, the gap between germline ends came to 7 bases. The CDR3 region is CASQTDQETQYF. The CDR3, as DNA: TGTGCCAGCCAGACAGACCAAGAGACCCAGTACTTC.

This clonotype was seen a few times. V and J are TRBV5-4 and TRBJ2-5; 9 bases fit TRBD2. V shed 4 bases and J 3 bases; nucleotides not matched to a gene: 4. The CDR3 spans 14 residues. Germline CDR1 reads SGHNT; CDR2 reads YYREEE (reference sequence). The CDR3 protein is CASSRASGEETQYF. In nucleotides, the CDR3 is TGTGCCAGCAGCCGGGCTAGCGGGGAAGAGACCCAGTACTTC.